This T cell receptor (beta chain) was recorded in a study of response to subunit inactivated influenza vaccine. CDR3 length: 15 residues. V dropped 3 bases and J dropped 5; count of bases not matched to a gene: 5. Germline CDR1 is PRHDT and CDR2 is FYEKMQ (reference sequence). TCRdb passed the RT-PCR reads through MiXCR, listing each CDR3 protein once. Among some 600,000 distinct CDR3 sequences listed, roughly 15% were seen once. Points on this clonotype: Its matching antigen is unknown.

Study-level results: New T cells are recruited in small numbers by each seasonal influenza vaccination, according to the authors' suggestion.

Sample: PBMCs from blood, taken roughly 15 days before vaccination. This chain uses TRBV13 with TRBJ2-2, with 8 positions matching TRBD1. The sequence came from a man in his fifties or sixties who received an inactivated influenza vaccine. CDR3 bases: TGTGCCAGCAGCTTGGGACAGGCCGAAACCGGGGAGCTGTTTTTT. Amino acids: CASSLGQAETGELFF. Combining the CDR3 with reference TRBV13 and TRBJ2-2 gives the whole variable domain AAGVIQSPRHLIKEKRETATLKCYPIPRHDTVYWYQQGPGQDPQFLISFYEKMQSDKGSIPDRFSAQQFSDYHSELNMSSLELGDSALYFCASSLGQAETGELFFGEGSRLTVL.